One sample yielded the 17 T cell receptor beta chains listed below, sequenced in a study of blood T cell repertoires in COVID-19. Sequenced by immunoSEQ multiplex PCR; TCRdb stores in-frame clones only, minus some. The sample records under 100,000 clones, 89% being singletons. Sequencing was performed on peripheral blood. Receptors were obtained from a man in his fifties or sixties with acute or convalescent COVID-19.

The chain's CDR3 is CASSQLTGCTDTQYF. The DNA of the CDR3 is TGCGCCAGCAGTCAACTGACAGGGTGCACAGATACGCAGTATTTT. This rearrangement joins TRBV23-1 to TRBJ2-3, with 7 bases aligning to TRBD1. TRBV23-1 has ORF status, its function being uncertain. CDR3 length: 15 residues. V trimming: 2 bases; J trimming: 1 base; junction bases outside the gene matches: 3.

The V and J genes are TRBV6-1 and TRBJ2-5; D unclear. V was trimmed by 1 base and J by 5 bases, leaving 17 bases between them. This CDR3 spans 16 amino acids. Germline lookup yields CDR1 MNHNS and CDR2 SASEGT. Written as DNA, the CDR3 is TGTGCCAGCAGTGAAGAGGTGAGGCGGAGTGAGGAGACCCAGTACTTC. Translating it yields CASSEEVRRSEETQYF.

The J gene is TRBJ1-1, the V gene TRBV30, with D perhaps TRBD1 (5 bases). This CDR3 is built from 12 residues. Deletions cut 4 bases from V and 1 base from J, with 7 bases between. CDR1 is GTSNPN and CDR2 is SVGIG in the germline V gene (reference sequence). The CDR3 spells CAWKGANTEAFF. CDR3 nucleotide sequence: TGTGCCTGGAAAGGGGCGAACACTGAAGCTTTCTTT.

This chain joins TRBV3-1 (or the pseudogene TRBV3-2) and TRBJ1-6; possibly TRBD1 for D (5 bases). Germline V gene lookup returns CDR1 LGHDT and CDR2 YNNKEL (reference sequence). This CDR3 region has 15 residues. V was shortened by 0 bases and J by 9 bases, with 12 bases between the two germline ends. This chain's CDR3 is CASSQDTRASSPLHF. As DNA, the CDR3 is TGTGCCAGCAGCCAAGATACCAGGGCAAGTTCACCCCTCCACTTT.

This chain joins TRBV5-4 and TRBJ1-1; D gene unclear. The germline V and J ends were trimmed by 4 bases and 0 bases, with 7 bases remaining between them. From germline, CDR1 is SGHNT and CDR2 YYREEE (reference sequence). The CDR3 runs 13 residues. The CDR3 DNA follows: TGTGCCAGCAGCGGACTCTTGAACACTGAAGCTTTCTTT. This gives the protein CASSGLLNTEAFF.

This chain connects TRBV5-4 to TRBJ2-5; the match to TRBD2 covers 8 bases. The V gene's germline CDR1 is SGHNT and CDR2 YYREEE (reference sequence). With V trimmed by 4 bases and J by 5 bases, 7 bases remained unmatched. The CDR3 has 14 residues. The CDR3 region has the DNA TGTGCCAGCAGCGAGCGGGGGAGGGGGGAGACCCAGTACTTC. Its translation is CASSERGRGETQYF.

The genes are TRBV27 and TRBJ1-2; TRBD1 aligns across 7 bases. J gave up 3 bases and V 5 bases, and 9 bases lay outside the gene matches. This CDR3 comprises 15 residues. Germline lookup yields CDR1 MNHEY and CDR2 SMNVEV (reference sequence). The CDR3 loop is CASSPYTGADYGYTF. CDR3 nucleotide sequence: TGTGCCAGCAGTCCGTACACAGGGGCGGACTATGGCTACACCTTC.

Only one count was recorded for this clone. The chain has TRBV18 and TRBJ2-7; the match to TRBD1 covers 9 bases. Germline lookup yields CDR1 KGHSH and CDR2 LQKENI. V lost 3 bases to trimming and J lost 4 bases; unmatched junction nucleotides: 1. The CDR3 covers 13 residues. The CDR3 DNA reads as TGTGCCAGCTCACCCGGGACAGGGTACGAGCAGTACGTC. Amino acids: CASSPGTGYEQYV.

This clone was found a few times. V gene TRBV11-1 combines with J gene TRBJ1-2; D is ambiguous. Trimming cost V 4 bases and J 2 bases, with 14 bases left between them. From germline, CDR1 is SGHAT and CDR2 FQDESV (reference sequence). The CDR3 length is 15 residues. In DNA, the CDR3 is TGTGCCAGCAGCTACCGAGGGCCGTCCAACTATGGCTACACCTTC. Translating gives CASSYRGPSNYGYTF.

The gene calls are TRBV2 and TRBJ1-5; 9 positions match TRBD1. The CDR3 is made up of 15 amino acids. In germline, CDR1 is SNHLY, CDR2 FYNNEI. V lost 7 bases to trimming and J lost 7 bases; unmatched junction nucleotides: 11. DNA of the CDR3: TGTGCCAGCACCGACCTGGGACAGGGATGGCAGCCCCAGCATTTT. Translated, it gives CASTDLGQGWQPQHF.

Only one count was recorded for this clone. This sequence joins TRBV19 and TRBJ1-6; 9 bases align to TRBD1. With V trimmed by 3 bases and J by 6 bases, 6 bases remained unmatched. This CDR3 comprises 16 residues. Germline values: CDR1 LNHDA, CDR2 SQIVND (reference sequence). CDR3 sequence reads: CASSINGQGFNSPLHF. CDR3 bases: TGTGCCAGTAGTATTAACGGACAGGGGTTTAATTCACCCCTCCACTTT.

The chain recombines TRBV12-5 with TRBJ2-5; no clear D. The CDR3 loop spans 14 amino acids. CDR1 LGHNT and CDR2 FRNRAP come from the germline V gene. The V and J ends lost 1 base and 5 bases respectively, with 11 bases between them. As DNA, the CDR3 is TGTGCTAGTGGTTTGGACTCGGTACGGGAGACCCAGTACTTC. Amino acid sequence: CASGLDSVRETQYF.

The chain combines TRBV19 with TRBJ2-5, with 8 bases matching TRBD1. The CDR3 contains 14 residues. Germline V gives CDR1 LNHDA, CDR2 SQIVND (reference sequence). V trimming: 3 bases; J trimming: 2 bases; junction bases outside the gene matches: 2. In DNA, the CDR3 is TGTGCCAGTAGTATCGGACAGGGTCAAGAGACCCAGTACTTC. Encoded protein: CASSIGQGQETQYF.

The rearrangement joins TRBV6-9 to TRBJ2-5, with D perhaps matching TRBD2 (7 bases). Trimming pared 6 bases from V and 3 bases from J, leaving 17 bases between. This CDR3 spans 15 amino acids. The germline V gene has CDR1 MNHGY and CDR2 SVAAGI. This CDR3 reads CASSTRGAEKETQYF. The CDR3 nucleotides read TGTGCCAGCAGCACCCGGGGGGCAGAAAAAGAGACCCAGTACTTC.

The J gene is TRBJ1-5, the V gene TRBV10-3; D is undetermined. Trimming left V 0 bases short and J 3 bases short, with 9 bases between. Germline assignment: CDR1 ENHRY and CDR2 SYGVKD. This CDR3 comprises 15 residues. The CDR3 loop is CAISESRAVNQPQHF. Written as DNA, the CDR3 is TGTGCCATCAGTGAGTCGCGGGCAGTCAATCAGCCCCAGCATTTT.

The chain couples TRBV6-5 to TRBJ1-1; D may be TRBD1 (6 bases). Germline V lookup: CDR1 MNHEY, CDR2 SVGAGI. There are 14 residues in the CDR3. Trimming pared 4 bases from V and 4 bases from J, leaving 13 bases between. CDR3 DNA: TGTGCCAGCAGTTCCTACAGGGCTGGCACTGAAGCTTTCTTT. It yields the protein CASSSYRAGTEAFF.

Only one count was recorded for this clone. The chain joins TRBV18 to TRBJ1-5; TRBD1 might be the D (6 bases). V was trimmed by 2 bases and J by 2 bases, leaving 13 bases between them. The V gene's germline CDR1 is KGHSH and CDR2 LQKENI. The CDR3 has 16 residues. Written as DNA, the CDR3 is TGTGCCAGCTCACCAGAAAACAGGGACCGCAATCAGCCCCAGCATTTT. Protein product: CASSPENRDRNQPQHF. The variable domain in full, with the rest retrieved from reference TRBV18 and TRBJ1-5, is NAGVMQNPRHLVRRRGQEARLRCSPMKGHSHVYWYRQLPEEGLKFMVYLQKENIIDESGMPKERFSAEFPKEGPSILRIQQVVRGDSAAYFCASSPENRDRNQPQHFGDGTRLSIL.